This TCR beta chain emerged from a study of cytomegalovirus exposure and HLA in healthy donors. Germline CDR1 and CDR2: SEHNR and FQNEAQ (reference sequence). This CDR3 has 14 residues. V lost 5 bases and J lost 0, with 11 bases in between. The PCR ran on 60 Vbeta and 13 Jbeta primers. Sequencing used immunoSEQ multiplex PCR; TCRdb keeps in-frame clones, though not all of them. The table shows about 160,000 clones, with around 84% occurring only once. This TCR was recovered from a man aged 18 to 30 in good health and CMV-seronegative. V gene TRBV7-9 combines with J gene TRBJ2-7; unclear D gene. Source material: PBMCs. The CDR3 is CASSPPGSSYEQYF. CDR3 coding DNA: TGTGCCAGCAGCCCACCCGGTTCCTCCTACGAGCAGTACTTC.